The 24 T cell receptor beta chains in this list originate from one sample, sequenced in a study of beta chain features in type 1 diabetes. The entirety of the isolated RNA underwent reverse transcription, so expressed TCRB transcripts were sequenced. The table came from immunoSEQ multiplex PCR; TCRdb's copy has only in-frame clones and leaves some out. The table lists approximately 340,000 clones, about 15% of them singletons. The sequenced material came from naive CD4+ T cells from blood. The origin of the receptors is a woman aged 18-30 years in good health.

Remarks on this clone: This specimen includes other DNA sequences encoding the same CDR3. The chain recombines TRBV30 with TRBJ1-5; 8 bases align to TRBD1. The germline V gene encodes CDR1 GTSNPN and CDR2 SVGIG (reference sequence). After removal of 2 bases from V and 4 bases from J, the junction contained 1 base not matched to a gene. CDR3 size: 13 residues. CDR3 amino acids: CAWSRQGNQPQHF. CDR3 sequence (DNA): TGTGCCTGGAGTCGACAGGGGAATCAGCCCCAGCATTTT.

The chain employs TRBV4-1 and TRBJ2-3, with TRBD2 matching over 16 bases. Trimming removed 2 bases from V and 5 bases from J; junction bases left unmatched: 7. This CDR3 contains 18 residues. CDR1 and CDR2 from the germline V gene are MGHRA and YSYEKL. CDR3 sequence: CASSQIPGLAGGEDTQYF. CDR3 nucleotides: TGCGCCAGCAGCCAAATCCCGGGACTAGCGGGAGGGGAAGATACGCAGTATTTT.

V is TRBV7-8 and J is TRBJ1-2, with D possibly being TRBD1 (5 bases). V was shortened by 4 bases and J by 3 bases, with 15 bases between the two germline ends. CDR3 size: 15 residues. The V gene's germline CDR1 is SGHVS and CDR2 FQNEAQ. The chain's CDR3 is CASSSPSGGDYGYTF. The CDR3 DNA sequence: TGTGCCAGCAGCTCACCTTCGGGGGGGGACTATGGCTACACCTTC.

The CDR3 loop reads CASTGTSPTYEQYF. CDR3 bases: TGTGCCAGCACCGGGACTAGCCCTACCTACGAGCAGTACTTC. The V and J genes are TRBV28 and TRBJ2-7, with TRBD2 matching 9 bases. CDR1 is MDHEN and CDR2 is SYDVKM in the germline V gene. Germline trimming cut 7 bases from V and 2 bases from J; bases unmatched to any gene: 6. CDR3 length: 14 amino acids.

This CDR3 is CASSLRSEAFF. The CDR3 DNA sequence: TGTGCCAGCAGCTTAAGGAGCGAAGCTTTCTTT. V usage is TRBV7-9 and J usage is TRBJ1-1; D is uncertain. V lost 2 bases and J 8 bases, leaving 6 bases between the germline ends. The CDR3 has 11 amino acids. Germline lookup yields CDR1 SEHNR and CDR2 FQNEAQ (reference sequence).

The J gene is TRBJ1-2, the V gene TRBV5-4, with D perhaps matching TRBD1 (6 bases). Germline lookup yields CDR1 SGHNT and CDR2 YYREEE (reference sequence). Trimming stripped 6 bases from V and 3 bases from J, with 18 bases between. The CDR3 runs 15 residues. This CDR3 reads CASTLGGAGDYGYTF. The CDR3 DNA reads TGTGCCAGCACCCTTGGGGGGGCCGGAGACTATGGCTACACCTTC.

J is TRBJ2-1 and V is TRBV5-1; 7 bases are shared with TRBD2. The V and J ends lost 5 bases and 7 bases, in that order; junction bases with no gene match: 9. Germline CDR1 is SGHRS and CDR2 is YFSETQ. This CDR3 region has 14 residues. The CDR3 is CASRFGGRGNEQFF. In nucleotides, the CDR3 is TGCGCCAGCAGGTTCGGCGGGAGAGGTAATGAGCAGTTCTTC.

The chain is built from TRBV7-8 and TRBJ2-2, with 8 bases matching TRBD2. The germline CDR1 and CDR2 sequences are SGHVS and FQNEAQ. With V trimmed by 7 bases and J by 2 bases, 12 bases remained unmatched. The CDR3 has 17 amino acids. CDR3 amino acids: CASTTYGAGANTGELFF. The CDR3 nucleotides are TGTGCCAGCACCACGTACGGAGCGGGAGCCAACACCGGGGAGCTGTTTTTT.

This clone was counted only a few times. The V call is TRBV30, the J call TRBJ2-5, with a tentative D call TRBD2 (5 bases). V lost 1 base to trimming and J lost 5 bases, with 5 bases between them. CDR3 size: 11 residues. Germline lookup yields CDR1 GTSNPN and CDR2 SVGIG (reference sequence). The CDR3 is CAWSGGETQYF. Here the CDR3 DNA reads TGTGCCTGGAGTGGCGGGGAGACCCAGTACTTC.

The genes are TRBV7-3 and TRBJ1-1, with D possibly matching TRBD1 (6 bases). Looked up from germline, CDR1 is SGHTA and CDR2 is FQGTGA. The V and J ends lost 5 bases and 0 bases respectively, with 10 bases between them. This CDR3 is built from 14 residues. CDR3 nucleotide sequence: TGTGCCAGCAGCCCGGGACAAATGAACACTGAAGCTTTCTTT. It is translated as CASSPGQMNTEAFF.

This clone has only a few counts. This chain connects TRBV2 to TRBJ2-1; 12 bases align to TRBD2. Germline V lookup: CDR1 SNHLY, CDR2 FYNNEI. V shed 6 bases, J shed 7 bases, and the junction held 7 bases outside the gene matches. The CDR3 runs to 15 residues. The CDR3 DNA sequence: TGTGCCAGCAGATTGGGACTAGCGGGTTTTAATGAGCAGTTCTTC. It yields the protein CASRLGLAGFNEQFF.

This clone was seen a few times. This CDR3 reads CASSRTSAGGEQYF. DNA for the CDR3: TGTGCCAGCAGCCGGACTAGCGCCGGTGGGGAGCAGTACTTC. The chain uses TRBV7-2 and TRBJ2-7; 9 bases match TRBD2. The CDR3 consists of 14 residues. Trimming removed 5 bases from V and 7 bases from J; junction bases left unmatched: 9. Germline V gene data show CDR1 as SGHTA and CDR2 as FQGNSA. The full variable domain, its missing parts supplied by reference TRBV7-2 and TRBJ2-7, is GAGVSQSPSNKVTEKGKDVELRCDPISGHTALYWYRQSLGQGLEFLIYFQGNSAPDKSGLPSDRFSAERTGGSVSTLTIQRTQQEDSAVYLCASSRTSAGGEQYFGPGTRLTVT.

The chain carries TRBV30 and TRBJ2-3; D might be TRBD1 (6 bases). Germline CDR1 is GTSNPN and CDR2 is SVGIG (reference sequence). The V and J ends lost 1 base and 5 bases respectively, with 7 bases between them. The CDR3 has 12 residues. The CDR3: CAWSEGGDTQYF. The DNA of the CDR3 is TGTGCCTGGAGTGAAGGGGGAGATACGCAGTATTTT.

The chain links TRBV5-1 to TRBJ2-1; tentatively, D is TRBD1 (6 bases). Trimming left V 4 bases short and J 2 bases short, with 13 bases between. The CDR3 is 15 residues long. Germline lookup yields CDR1 SGHRS and CDR2 YFSETQ. The CDR3: CASSLGGMTYNEQFF. The CDR3, as DNA: TGCGCCAGCAGCCTAGGGGGAATGACCTACAATGAGCAGTTCTTC.

V usage is TRBV27 and J usage is TRBJ1-2, with D maybe TRBD1 (6 bases). CDR3 length equals 15 residues. The germline gives CDR1 MNHEY, CDR2 SMNVEV (reference sequence). The V end was cut by 2 bases, the J end by 4 bases, with 14 bases between. The CDR3 coding sequence is TGTGCCAGCAGTTTAGGAGGACAGCCATCCTATGGCTACACCTTC. It is translated as CASSLGGQPSYGYTF.

This clone appeared a few times. The J gene is TRBJ2-1, the V gene TRBV6-1; D possibly corresponds to TRBD2 (5 bases). The CDR3 contains 12 residues. V was trimmed by 0 bases and J by 10 bases, leaving 7 bases between them. CDR1 and CDR2 from the germline V gene are MNHNS and SASEGT. CDR3 amino acids: CASSEARAEQFF. The DNA for the CDR3 is TGTGCCAGCAGTGAAGCGAGGGCGGAGCAGTTCTTC.

This clone was counted between two and nine times. In DNA form, the CDR3 reads TGTGCCAGCAGTTTGGGTTGGGGGCGGGAGGTCACCAATGAGCAGTTCTTC. As protein: CASSLGWGREVTNEQFF. This rearrangement joins TRBV27 to TRBJ2-1, with TRBD2 identical over 8 bases. Germline lookup yields CDR1 MNHEY and CDR2 SMNVEV (reference sequence). This CDR3 is built from 17 residues. The V segment lost 3 bases and the J segment 6 bases; nucleotides outside the gene matches: 13.

The chain combines TRBV30 with TRBJ2-1; no clear D gene. From germline, CDR1 is GTSNPN and CDR2 SVGIG (reference sequence). The ends were cut back, 0 bases at V and 4 bases at J, with 13 bases in the middle. This CDR3 is built from 15 residues. Here the CDR3 DNA reads TGTGCCTGGAGTGTACCTTATAGTTTGTACAATGAGCAGTTCTTC. Protein product: CAWSVPYSLYNEQFF.

The chain recombines TRBV28 with TRBJ2-7; D is uncertain. The CDR3 is 11 amino acids. Per the germline V gene, CDR1 is MDHEN and CDR2 is SYDVKM. V was cut by 7 bases and J by 3 bases, with 7 bases left in between. CDR3: CASTKNYEQYF. CDR3 sequence (DNA): TGTGCCAGCACCAAAAACTACGAGCAGTACTTC.

The rearrangement joins TRBV6-1 to TRBJ1-1; D is uncertain. The germline V and J ends were trimmed by 4 bases and 3 bases, with 12 bases remaining between them. Germline CDR1 is MNHNS and CDR2 is SASEGT. CDR3 size: 14 residues. CDR3 protein: CASSVASPDTEAFF. As DNA, the CDR3 is TGTGCCAGCAGTGTAGCCTCGCCGGACACTGAAGCTTTCTTT.

In its sample, this clone was seen a few times. V and J are TRBV29-1 and TRBJ2-7, with TRBD1 identical over 7 bases. The V segment lost 6 bases and the J segment 6 bases; nucleotides outside the gene matches: 17. This CDR3 is 15 amino acids long. Germline CDR1 reads SQVTM; CDR2 reads ANQGSEA. The CDR3 spells CSVALQTGIIGEQYF. In DNA form, the CDR3 reads TGCAGCGTCGCTCTTCAGACAGGGATAATAGGCGAGCAGTACTTC.

V and J are TRBV30 and TRBJ2-7; TRBD2 agrees at 10 bases. The CDR3 spans 14 residues. The V segment lost 3 bases and the J segment 7 bases; nucleotides outside the gene matches: 9. CDR1 GTSNPN and CDR2 SVGIG come from the germline V gene (reference sequence). The CDR3 DNA reads as TGTGCCTGGAGACCCCGGCTAGCGGGAGAAGAGCAGTACTTC. Amino acids: CAWRPRLAGEEQYF.

The chain uses TRBV2 and TRBJ2-4; the match to TRBD2 covers 7 bases. This CDR3 is built from 14 residues. The V segment lost 5 bases and the J segment 9 bases; nucleotides outside the gene matches: 10. The germline V gene encodes CDR1 SNHLY and CDR2 FYNNEI. CDR3 nucleotide sequence: TGTGCCAGCAGTCTAGGACTAGTTTGGAGCATTCAGTACTTC. Translation gives CASSLGLVWSIQYF.

This clone turned up a few times. The chain couples TRBV5-4 to TRBJ2-1; 11 bases match TRBD2. V was pared by 2 bases and J by 8 bases, with 6 bases of the junction left unmatched. This CDR3 region has 15 residues. Germline V gene lookup returns CDR1 SGHNT and CDR2 YYREEE (reference sequence). The CDR3 DNA follows: TGTGCCAGCAGCTTAGATAGCGGGAGGGAGTATGAGCAGTTCTTC. Translated, it gives CASSLDSGREYEQFF.